The 5 T cell receptor beta chains below all came from one sample that was sequenced in a study of cytomegalovirus exposure and HLA in healthy donors. Some clones are missing from TCRdb's copy, which holds only in-frame ones; the method was immunoSEQ multiplex PCR. The sample holds 190,000 or so clones, around 83% seen once. Sequences were obtained from PBMCs. The source is a woman aged 30 to 39 in good health and CMV-seropositive.

This chain links TRBV25-1 with TRBJ2-2; 10 bases agree with TRBD2. Germline trimming cut 8 bases from V and 4 bases from J; bases unmatched to any gene: 4. This CDR3 comprises 14 residues. The V gene's germline CDR1 is MGHDK and CDR2 SYGVNS. CDR3 residues: CASRPSGSTGELFF. As DNA, the CDR3 is TGTGCCAGCCGGCCTAGCGGGAGCACCGGGGAGCTGTTTTTT.

The chain carries TRBV7-9 and TRBJ1-4; D not certain. CDR3 length equals 16 residues. Trimming removed 6 bases from V and 0 bases from J, with 14 bases in between. Germline CDR1 and CDR2: SEHNR and FQNEAQ (reference sequence). CDR3 sequence reads: CASSPAQTTTNEKLFF. The DNA of the CDR3 is TGTGCCAGCAGTCCTGCTCAGACAACAACTAATGAAAAACTGTTTTTT.

The genes are TRBV6-5 and TRBJ1-3; D is perhaps TRBD1 (5 bases). The CDR3 spans 15 residues. Between the trimmed V and J ends, which lost 5 bases and 2 bases, there was a span of 13 bases. The germline V gene encodes CDR1 MNHEY and CDR2 SVGAGI. CDR3 residues: CASSRAQVAGNTIYF. The CDR3 DNA follows: TGTGCCAGCAGTAGAGCACAGGTAGCTGGAAACACCATATATTTT.

The chain uses TRBV5-6 and TRBJ1-1, with TRBD1 matching over 9 bases. CDR3 length: 15 amino acids. Germline V gene data show CDR1 as SGHDT and CDR2 as YYEEEE. The J segment lost 4 bases and the V segment lost 5 bases, leaving 9 bases of the junction unmatched. The CDR3 loop is CASSFSGTGRTEAFF. CDR3 DNA: TGTGCCAGCAGTTTTTCCGGGACAGGGCGCACTGAAGCTTTCTTT.

J is TRBJ2-7 and V is TRBV30, with D hard to call. This CDR3 has 13 amino acids. V dropped 0 bases and J dropped 3 bases, with 9 bases sitting between them. Germline CDR1 and CDR2: GTSNPN and SVGIG (reference sequence). CDR3 sequence reads: CAWSVVRFYEQYF. DNA for the CDR3: TGTGCCTGGAGTGTGGTCCGGTTCTACGAGCAGTACTTC.